The following is a T cell receptor (beta chain) sequence with its context. Method: immunoSEQ multiplex PCR; TCRdb's copy keeps in-frame clones and lacks some. Of some 200,000 clones detected, around 94% appear once; the ten largest clones hold 10%. This sample is part of a study of T cell responses to AZD1222 COVID-19 vaccine. V lost 4 bases, J lost 4 bases, and 10 bases lay in between. Germline assignment: CDR1 SNHLY and CDR2 FYNNEI. The CDR3 spans 13 residues. V gene TRBV2 combines with J gene TRBJ1-2; D is undetermined. This TCR came from an adult in good health. The source material was peripheral blood, sampled on day 0 of AZD1222 vaccination. The CDR3 reads CASSAAAFYGYTF. In DNA form, the CDR3 reads TGTGCCAGCAGTGCTGCAGCTTTCTATGGCTACACCTTC.